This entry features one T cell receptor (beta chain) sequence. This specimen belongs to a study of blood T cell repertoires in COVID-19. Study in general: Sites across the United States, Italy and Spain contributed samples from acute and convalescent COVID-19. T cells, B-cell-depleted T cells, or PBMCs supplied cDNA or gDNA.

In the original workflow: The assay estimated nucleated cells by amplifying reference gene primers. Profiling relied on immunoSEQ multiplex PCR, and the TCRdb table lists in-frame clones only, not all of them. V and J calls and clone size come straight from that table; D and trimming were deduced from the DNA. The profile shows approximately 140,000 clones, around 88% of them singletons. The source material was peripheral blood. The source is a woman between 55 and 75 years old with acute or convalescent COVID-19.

CDR3 DNA sequence: TGTGCCAGCAGTAGCCGCACCCAGGGGGCGTCAGATACGCAGTATTTT. It translates to CASSSRTQGASDTQYF. The chain uses TRBV6-2 or TRBV6-3 and TRBJ2-3; TRBD1 agrees at 8 bases. Per the germline V gene, CDR1 is MNHEY and CDR2 is SVGEGT. The CDR3 has 16 residues. The V gene end was trimmed by 5 bases and the J gene end by 4 bases; junction bases not matched to a gene: 11.